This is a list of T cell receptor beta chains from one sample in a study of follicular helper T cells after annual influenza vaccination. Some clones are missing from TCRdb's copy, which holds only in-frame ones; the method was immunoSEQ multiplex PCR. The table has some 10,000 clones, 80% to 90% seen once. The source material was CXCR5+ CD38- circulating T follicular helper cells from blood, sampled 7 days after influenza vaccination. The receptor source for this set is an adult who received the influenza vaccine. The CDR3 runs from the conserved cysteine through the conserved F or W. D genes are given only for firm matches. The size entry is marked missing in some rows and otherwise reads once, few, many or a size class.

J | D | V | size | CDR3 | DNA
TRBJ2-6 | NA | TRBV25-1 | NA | CASSPSGANVLTF | TGTGCCAGCAGCCCCTCTGGGGCCAACGTCCTGACTTTC
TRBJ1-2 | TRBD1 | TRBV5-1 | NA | CASSFDRAGYTF | TGCGCCAGCAGCTTTGACAGGGCTGGCTACACCTTC
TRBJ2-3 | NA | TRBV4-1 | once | CASSQEPGENTDTQYF | TGCGCCAGCAGCCAAGAACCAGGGGAGAACACAGATACGCAGTATTTT
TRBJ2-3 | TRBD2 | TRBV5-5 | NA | CASSLGAGGTDTQYF | TGTGCCAGCAGCTTGGGAGCGGGGGGTACAGATACGCAGTATTTT
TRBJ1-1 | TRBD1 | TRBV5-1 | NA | CASSLRTGGGEAFF | TGCGCCAGCAGCCTCAGAACAGGGGGCGGTGAAGCTTTCTTT
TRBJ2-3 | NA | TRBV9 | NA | CASSVAGVDTDTQYF | TGTGCCAGCAGCGTAGCGGGGGTAGACACAGATACGCAGTATTTT
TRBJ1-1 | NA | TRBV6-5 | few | CASSSLGNTEAFF | TGTGCCAGCAGTTCACTCGGTAACACTGAAGCTTTCTTT
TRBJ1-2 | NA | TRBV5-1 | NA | CASSLAQGAYGYTF | TGCGCCAGCAGCTTGGCACAAGGGGCCTATGGCTACACCTTC
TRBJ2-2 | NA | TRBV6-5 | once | CASSYTVTGELFF | TGTGCCAGCAGCTATACAGTCACCGGGGAGCTGTTTTTT
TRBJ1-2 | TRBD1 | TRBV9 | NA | CASSVRDEQGGGYTF | TGTGCCAGCAGCGTACGGGACGAACAGGGGGGCGGCTACACCTTC
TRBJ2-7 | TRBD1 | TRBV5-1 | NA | CASSWTPGQENEQYF | TGCGCCAGCAGCTGGACACCGGGACAGGAAAACGAGCAGTACTTC
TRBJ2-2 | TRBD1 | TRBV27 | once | CASTRGTGQTGELFF | TGTGCCAGCACCCGTGGGACAGGGCAGACCGGGGAGCTGTTTTTT
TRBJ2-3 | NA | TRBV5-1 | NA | CASSLFASTTDTQYF | TGCGCCAGCAGCTTGTTTGCATCAACCACAGATACGCAGTATTTT
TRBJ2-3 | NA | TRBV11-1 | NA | CASSRDGSSTDTQYF | TGTGCCAGCAGCCGGGATGGGTCTAGCACAGATACGCAGTATTTT
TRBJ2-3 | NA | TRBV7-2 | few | CASSLAIRDTQYF | TGTGCCAGCAGCTTAGCGATTAGGGATACGCAGTATTTT
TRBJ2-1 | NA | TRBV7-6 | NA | CASSPGRWTNEQFF | TGTGCCAGCAGCCCGGGACGGTGGACCAATGAGCAGTTCTTC
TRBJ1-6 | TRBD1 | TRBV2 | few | CASSGTGRMYNSPLHF | TGTGCCAGCAGCGGGACAGGGCGAATGTATAATTCACCCCTCCACTTT
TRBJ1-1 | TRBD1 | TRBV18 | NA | CASSLRTGTGGGMAFF | TGTGCCAGCTCACTACGAACCGGGACAGGGGGCGGTATGGCTTTCTTT
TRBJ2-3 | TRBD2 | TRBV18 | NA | CASSLLASGGPDTDTQYF | TGTGCCAGCTCACTCCTGGCTAGCGGGGGGCCGGACACAGATACGCAGTATTTT
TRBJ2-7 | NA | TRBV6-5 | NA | CASSRVNLLDEQYF | TGTGCCAGCAGCCGCGTCAATCTGCTAGACGAGCAGTACTTC
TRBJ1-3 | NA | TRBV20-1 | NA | CSAYSGNTIYF | TGCAGTGCTTATTCTGGAAACACCATATATTTT
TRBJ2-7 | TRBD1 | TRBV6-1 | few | CASLPTGTGAYEQYF | TGTGCCAGCCTTCCTACCGGGACAGGGGCCTACGAGCAGTACTTC
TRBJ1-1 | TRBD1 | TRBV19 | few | CASTFDRQGAEAFF | TGTGCCAGTACATTTGATCGACAGGGGGCTGAAGCTTTCTTT
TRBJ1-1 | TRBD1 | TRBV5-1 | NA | CASSLGLGTGDTEAFF | TGCGCCAGCAGCTTGGGCCTCGGGACAGGGGATACTGAAGCTTTCTTT
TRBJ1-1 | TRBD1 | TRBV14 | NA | CASSLLPDRDTEAFF | TGTGCCAGCAGCCTTCTCCCTGACAGGGACACTGAAGCTTTCTTT
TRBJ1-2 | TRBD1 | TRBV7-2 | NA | CARDRGLYGYTF | TGTGCCAGGGACAGGGGATTATATGGCTACACCTTC
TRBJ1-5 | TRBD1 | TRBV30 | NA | CAWSAPGQVGNQPQHF | TGTGCCTGGAGTGCTCCGGGACAGGTGGGCAATCAGCCCCAGCATTTT
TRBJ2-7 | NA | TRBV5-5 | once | CASSHPLGTDEQYF | TGTGCCAGCAGTCATCCGTTGGGGACGGACGAGCAGTACTTC
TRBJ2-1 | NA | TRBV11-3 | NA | CASSLGDTRDEQFF | TGTGCCAGCAGCTTAGGGGACACGAGAGATGAGCAGTTCTTC
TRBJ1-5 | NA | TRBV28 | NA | CASSLNWQPQHF | TGTGCCAGCAGCCTAAATTGGCAGCCCCAGCATTTT